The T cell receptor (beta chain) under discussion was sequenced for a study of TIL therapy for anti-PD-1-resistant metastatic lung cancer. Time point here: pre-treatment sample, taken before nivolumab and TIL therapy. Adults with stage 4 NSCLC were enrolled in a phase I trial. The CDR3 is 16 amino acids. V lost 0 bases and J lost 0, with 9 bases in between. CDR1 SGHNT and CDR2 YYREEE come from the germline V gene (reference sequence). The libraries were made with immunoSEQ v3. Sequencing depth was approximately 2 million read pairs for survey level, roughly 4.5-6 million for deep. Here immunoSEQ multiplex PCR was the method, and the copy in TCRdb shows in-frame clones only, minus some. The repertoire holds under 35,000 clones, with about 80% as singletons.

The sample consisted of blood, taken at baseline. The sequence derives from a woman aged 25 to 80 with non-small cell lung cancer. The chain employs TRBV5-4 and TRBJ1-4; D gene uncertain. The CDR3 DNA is TGTGCCAGCAGCTTGGGGCCAATCACAACTAATGAAAAACTGTTTTTT. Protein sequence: CASSLGPITTNEKLFF. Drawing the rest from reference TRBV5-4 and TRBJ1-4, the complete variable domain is ETGVTQSPTHLIKTRGQQVTLRCSSQSGHNTVSWYQQALGQGPQFIFQYYREEENGRGNFPPRFSGLQFPNYSSELNVNALELDDSALYLCASSLGPITTNEKLFFGSGTQLSVL.